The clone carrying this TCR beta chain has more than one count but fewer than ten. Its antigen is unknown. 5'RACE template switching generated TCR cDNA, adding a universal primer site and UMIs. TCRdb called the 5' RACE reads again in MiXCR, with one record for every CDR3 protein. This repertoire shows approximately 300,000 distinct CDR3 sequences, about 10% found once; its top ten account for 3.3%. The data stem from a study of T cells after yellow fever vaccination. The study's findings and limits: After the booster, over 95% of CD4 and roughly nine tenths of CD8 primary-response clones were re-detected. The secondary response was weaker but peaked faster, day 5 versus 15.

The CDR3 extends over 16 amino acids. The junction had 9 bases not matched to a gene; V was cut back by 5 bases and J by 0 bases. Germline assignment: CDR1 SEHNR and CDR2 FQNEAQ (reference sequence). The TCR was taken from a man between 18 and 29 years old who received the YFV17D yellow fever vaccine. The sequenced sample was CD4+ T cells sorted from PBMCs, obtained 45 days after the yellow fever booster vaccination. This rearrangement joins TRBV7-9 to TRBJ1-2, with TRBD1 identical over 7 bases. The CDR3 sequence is CASSGRRDSPNYGYTF. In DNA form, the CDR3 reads TGTGCCAGCAGCGGGCGGAGGGACAGTCCTAACTATGGCTACACCTTC. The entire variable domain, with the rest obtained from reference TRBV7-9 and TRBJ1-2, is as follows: DTGVSQNPRHKITKRGQNVTFRCDPISEHNRLYWYRQTLGQGPEFLTYFQNEAQLEKSRLLSDRFSAERPKGSFSTLEIQRTEQGDSAMYLCASSGRRDSPNYGYTFGSGTRLTVV.